The present T cell receptor (beta chain) was sequenced within a study of blood T cell repertoires in COVID-19. Background on the study: COVID-19 samples, acute and convalescent, were from the United States, Italy and Spain. Nucleic acid was either cDNA or gDNA, and it came from T cells, B-cell-depleted T cells, or PBMCs.

V trimming: 8 bases; J trimming: 8 bases; junction bases outside the gene matches: 15. CDR3 length: 16 amino acids. Germline-derived CDR1 and CDR2 are MNHEY and SMNVEV (reference sequence). Methods used by the authors: Reference gene primer amplification gave nucleated cell count estimates. The repertoire was sequenced with immunoSEQ multiplex PCR; TCRdb's copy has only in-frame clones and lacks some. V and J calls plus clone size are reproduced from that table; the DNA served to infer D and trimming. The sample carries about 310,000 clones, about nine tenths recorded once. V usage is TRBV27 and J usage is TRBJ1-6, with 7 bases matching TRBD1. Sequencing was done on a sample of peripheral blood. This clonotype was obtained from a man over 45 with active or convalescent COVID-19. The CDR3 loop is CASSTNRGGGYSPLHF. The CDR3 DNA reads TGTGCCAGCTCGACAAACAGGGGCGGAGGATATTCACCCCTCCACTTT.